The clone carrying this TCR beta chain is labeled medium-sized. Germline-derived CDR1 and CDR2 are MDHEN and SYDVKM. This CDR3 has 17 amino acids. V lost 3 bases to trimming and J lost 9 bases, with 21 bases between them. Only in-frame clones appear in the TCRdb table, and some are missing; sequencing was by immunoSEQ multiplex PCR. The repertoire holds around 8,000 clones, with about 70% as singletons. This sample is part of a study of blood T cell repertoires in COVID-19. Study overall: Acute-phase and convalescent COVID-19 samples originated in the United States, Italy and Spain.

The chain joins TRBV28 to TRBJ1-6; D remains unclear. Material: peripheral blood. The receptor was isolated from a human donor in a cohort sampled during active COVID-19. CDR3 sequence reads: CASSFERSRPVRSPLHF. Here the CDR3 DNA reads TGTGCCAGCAGTTTTGAGAGGTCCCGCCCTGTGCGTTCACCCCTCCACTTT.